A selection of T cell receptor beta chains follows, all from one sample in a study of T cell repertoires in cytomegalovirus infection. The antigens these receptors bind are not known. TCRdb analysed the reads with MiXCR anew, one entry per CDR3 protein. The sample yields around 710,000 distinct CDR3 sequences, about 29% seen once. The source material was cultured CD8+ T cells from PBMCs, sampled from culture after CMV antigen stimulation. The receptor set was obtained from a human donor in good health (CMV status not recorded). Some clones in this sample may be carry-over from other donors' samples. Both conserved end residues are part of each CDR3. The D gene is left open where the match is weak. Some rows have no size entry. The others give once, few or many, or a class for an expanded clone.

d_call,j_call,clone_size,v_call,cdr3_nt,cdr3_aa
-,TRBJ2-1,many,TRBV7-9,TGTGCCAGCAGGCCGGGACACATCAATGAGCAGTTCTTC,CASRPGHINEQFF
-,TRBJ2-3,many,TRBV7-8,TGTGCCAGCAGCTTAGAAAGGGGCCGCACAGATACGCAGTATTTT,CASSLERGRTDTQYF
TRBD1,TRBJ2-7,-,TRBV11-2,TGTGCCAGCAGCTCCGGACAGGCGAGCTCCTACGAGCAGTACTTC,CASSSGQASSYEQYF
-,TRBJ2-3,-,TRBV7-9,TGTGCCAGCAAGGAGGGGTCGCCAGATACGCAGTATTTT,CASKEGSPDTQYF
-,TRBJ2-1,many,TRBV7-6,TGTGCCAGCAGCTCGATTAGTGGGGATGAGCAGTTCTTC,CASSSISGDEQFF
-,TRBJ1-1,-,TRBV7-8,TGTGCCAGCAGTGTTCAATGGACTGAAGCTTTCTTT,CASSVQWTEAFF
-,TRBJ2-2,-,TRBV9,TGTGCCAGCAGCGTACGACACACCGGGGCCCCGAACACCGGGGAGCTGTTTTTT,CASSVRHTGAPNTGELFF
-,TRBJ2-2,-,TRBV10-3,TGTGCCATCAGCCCTCGGCCCGGGACCGGGGAGCTGTTTTTT,CAISPRPGTGELFF
TRBD1,TRBJ1-1,-,TRBV9,TGTGCCAGCAGCGTGAAGGGGGCAAACATGAACACTGAAGCTTTCTTT,CASSVKGANMNTEAFF
TRBD1,TRBJ1-5,few,TRBV12-3/TRBV12-4,TGTGCCAGCAGTCTCGACAGGGGGCAGGATCAGCCCCAGCATTTT,CASSLDRGQDQPQHF
-,TRBJ2-7,-,TRBV6-5,TGTGCCAGCAGTTACGACGGGCTATACGAGCAGTACTTC,CASSYDGLYEQYF
-,TRBJ2-5,few,TRBV6-1,TGTGCCAGCAGGGCTACGTGGACCCAGTACTTC,CASRATWTQYF
-,TRBJ1-4,-,TRBV19,TGTGCCAGTAGTGCCGGGCTGTTTCAAGCAACTAATGAAAAACTGTTTTTT,CASSAGLFQATNEKLFF
-,TRBJ2-1,few,TRBV12-3/TRBV12-4,TGTGCCAGCAGTCTCGGGGGCACAAGGAATGAGCAGTTCTTC,CASSLGGTRNEQFF
-,TRBJ1-2,few,TRBV12-3/TRBV12-4,TGTGCCAGCAGTGAACGCCGGCGAGGCGGCTACACCTTC,CASSERRRGGYTF
-,TRBJ1-1,-,TRBV6-2/TRBV6-3,TGTGCCAGCAACTTGAGATTCGGGGGATGGACTGAAGCTTTCTTT,CASNLRFGGWTEAFF
-,TRBJ1-1,few,TRBV2,TGTGCCAGCAGTGGGGGTTTTACTTCCAGGGTTGAAGCTTTCTTT,CASSGGFTSRVEAFF
-,TRBJ2-1,-,TRBV27,TGTGCCAGCAGTCCCGAGTTCATGGGTGAGCAGTTCTTC,CASSPEFMGEQFF
-,TRBJ1-1,few,TRBV4-3,TGCGCCAGCAGCCAAGATTGGGCGGACACTGAAGCTTTCTTT,CASSQDWADTEAFF
-,TRBJ2-5,few,TRBV20-1,TGCAGTGCTAGAGATCTTTGGGGGGATGAGACCCAGTACTTC,CSARDLWGDETQYF
-,TRBJ2-5,-,TRBV12-3/TRBV12-4,TGTGCCAGCAGTCGGGCATTGCGTTACCAAGAGACCCAGTACTTC,CASSRALRYQETQYF
-,TRBJ2-1,-,TRBV27,TGTGCCAGCAGTCCGACCCGGGACCCCCACGGGGATGAGCAGTTCTTC,CASSPTRDPHGDEQFF
-,TRBJ2-5,few,TRBV28,TGTGCCAGCAGTGCTCTCATCCTACAGGGGAGGTCTCAAGAGACCCAGTACTTC,CASSALILQGRSQETQYF
-,TRBJ2-2,few,TRBV3-1,TGTGCCAGCAGCTTTTCGACTACCAAGGGAACCGGGGAGCTGTTTTTT,CASSFSTTKGTGELFF
TRBD2,TRBJ2-1,few,TRBV2,TGTGCCAGCAGTGAATCACTAGCGGGGTTTTACAATGAGCAGTTCTTC,CASSESLAGFYNEQFF
-,TRBJ1-2,-,TRBV7-9,TGTGCCAGCAGTTCCGGTGGAGGGAGGGCTTTTAACTATGGCTACACCTTC,CASSSGGGRAFNYGYTF
-,TRBJ1-2,few,TRBV9,TGTGCCAGCAGCGTAGGGCCGGGGGACAACTATGGCTACACCTTC,CASSVGPGDNYGYTF
TRBD1,TRBJ1-1,-,TRBV12-3/TRBV12-4,TGTGCCAGCATCACAACAGGGGGAGCTTTCTTT,CASITTGGAFF
TRBD1,TRBJ2-6,many,TRBV6-6,TGTGCCAGCAGTCACTCCGGGACAGGGGGCCGTGGGGCCAACGTCCTGACTTTC,CASSHSGTGGRGANVLTF
TRBD2,TRBJ2-3,few,TRBV7-8,TGTGCCAGCAGCCACGCTAGCGGGGTCACAGATACGCAGTATTTT,CASSHASGVTDTQYF
-,TRBJ2-1,few,TRBV6-2/TRBV6-3,TGTGCCAGCAACATCGGGGGACGAAGGAATTCAGGGCAGTTCTTC,CASNIGGRRNSGQFF
-,TRBJ1-4,few,TRBV6-2/TRBV6-3,TGTGCCAGCAGTTACTCCAGGGACGTGGATGAAAAACTGTTTTTT,CASSYSRDVDEKLFF
-,TRBJ2-5,-,TRBV7-8,TGTGCCAGCAGCTTAATCCAAGAGACCCAGTACTTC,CASSLIQETQYF
TRBD1,TRBJ1-3,-,TRBV27,TGTGCCAGCAGTCAGACAGGGGCGCCAGGAAACACCATATATTTT,CASSQTGAPGNTIYF
-,TRBJ2-1,few,TRBV25-1,TGTGCCAGCAGTGTGCTGCGCAATGAGCAGTTCTTC,CASSVLRNEQFF
TRBD1,TRBJ1-2,-,TRBV27,TGTGCCAGCAGTTCCGGACAGGCCTCTGTCAACTATGGCTACACCTTC,CASSSGQASVNYGYTF
TRBD1,TRBJ1-1,few,TRBV27,TGTGCCAGCAGTCCGACAGGGGGCACCCTACGGCCTGAAGCTTTCTTT,CASSPTGGTLRPEAFF
-,TRBJ2-5,-,TRBV7-6,TGTGCCAGCAGTCAACAGGGAGGGAAAGAGACCCAGTACTTC,CASSQQGGKETQYF
-,TRBJ2-7,many,TRBV28,TGTGCCAGCAACTTCGGGTGGTCGTCCTACGAGCAGTACTTC,CASNFGWSSYEQYF
-,TRBJ1-2,-,TRBV27,TGTGCCAGCAGTCCGGGCCCTTTCTATGGCTACACCTTC,CASSPGPFYGYTF
TRBD1,TRBJ1-1,many,TRBV12-3/TRBV12-4,TGTGCCAGCAGTTTGAGGGGGCCTGAAGCTTTCTTT,CASSLRGPEAFF
-,TRBJ2-5,few,TRBV6-1,TGTGCCAGCAGCGAGGGGTTAGCGCGAGAGACCCAGTACTTC,CASSEGLARETQYF
TRBD1,TRBJ2-5,-,TRBV7-9,TGTGCCAGCAGCGACGGACAGGGATTAGGGGTGAGAGAGACCCAGTACTTC,CASSDGQGLGVRETQYF
TRBD1,TRBJ1-2,-,TRBV7-9,TGTGCCAGCAGCCCATCCGGGACAGTCTATGGCTACACCTTC,CASSPSGTVYGYTF
-,TRBJ2-5,-,TRBV7-8,TGTGCCAGCAGCCCGCTGTTTAGGGCAAGGCAAGAGACCCAGTACTTC,CASSPLFRARQETQYF
-,TRBJ2-7,-,TRBV19,TGTGCCAATAGTGTCCGGGACTCCTCCTCCTACGAGCAGTACTTC,CANSVRDSSSYEQYF